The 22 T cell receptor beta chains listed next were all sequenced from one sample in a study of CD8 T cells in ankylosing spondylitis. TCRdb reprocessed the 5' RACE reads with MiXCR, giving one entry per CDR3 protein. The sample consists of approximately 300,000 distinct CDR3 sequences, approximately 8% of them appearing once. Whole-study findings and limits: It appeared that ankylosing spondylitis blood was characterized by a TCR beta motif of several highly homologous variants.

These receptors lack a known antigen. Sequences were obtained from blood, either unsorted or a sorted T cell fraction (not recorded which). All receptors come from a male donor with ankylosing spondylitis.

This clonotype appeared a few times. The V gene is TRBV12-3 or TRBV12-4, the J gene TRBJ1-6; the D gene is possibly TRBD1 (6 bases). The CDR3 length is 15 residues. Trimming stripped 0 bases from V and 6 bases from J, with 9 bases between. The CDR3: CASSLAQGFNSPLHF. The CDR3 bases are TGTGCCAGCAGTTTAGCACAGGGATTTAATTCACCCCTCCACTTT.

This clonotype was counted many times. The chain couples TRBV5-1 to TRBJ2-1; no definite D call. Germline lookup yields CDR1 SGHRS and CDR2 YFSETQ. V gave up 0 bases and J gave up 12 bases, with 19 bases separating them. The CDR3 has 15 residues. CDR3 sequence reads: CASSLDRALHLSQFF. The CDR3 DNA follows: TGCGCCAGCAGCTTGGACAGAGCCTTACATTTGTCGCAGTTCTTC.

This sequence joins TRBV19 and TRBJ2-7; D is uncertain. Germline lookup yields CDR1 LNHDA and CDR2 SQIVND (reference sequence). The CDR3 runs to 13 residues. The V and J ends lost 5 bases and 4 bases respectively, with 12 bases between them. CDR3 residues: CASSSHHGYEQYF. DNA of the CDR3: TGTGCCAGTAGTTCCCACCACGGGTACGAGCAGTACTTC. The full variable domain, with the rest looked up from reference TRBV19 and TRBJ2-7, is DGGITQSPKYLFRKEGQNVTLSCEQNLNHDAMYWYRQDPGQGLRLIYYSQIVNDFQKGDIAEGYSVSREKKESFPLTVTSAQKNPTAFYLCASSSHHGYEQYFGPGTRLTVT.

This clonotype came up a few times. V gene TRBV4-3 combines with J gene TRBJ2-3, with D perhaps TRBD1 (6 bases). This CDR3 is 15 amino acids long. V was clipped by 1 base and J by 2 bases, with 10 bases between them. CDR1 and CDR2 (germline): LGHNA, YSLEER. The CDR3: CASSQAGHLTDTQYF. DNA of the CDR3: TGCGCCAGCAGCCAAGCGGGACACCTCACAGATACGCAGTATTTT.

This CDR3 reads CASSLALPRLEQYF. CDR3 DNA sequence: TGTGCCAGCAGCTTAGCCCTTCCTAGACTCGAGCAGTACTTC. The chain joins TRBV7-9 to TRBJ2-7; D gene unclear. This CDR3 region has 14 residues. Germline loops: CDR1 SEHNR, CDR2 FQNEAQ (reference sequence). V lost 0 bases to trimming and J lost 6 bases, with 12 bases between them.

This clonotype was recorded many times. The CDR3 reads CASRTSVNEKLFF. Written as DNA, the CDR3 is TGTGCCAGCAGGACATCGGTTAATGAAAAACTGTTTTTT. The V and J genes are TRBV27 and TRBJ1-4; D is ambiguous. Trimming cost V 6 bases and J 4 bases, with 9 bases left between them. The germline CDR1 and CDR2 sequences are MNHEY and SMNVEV (reference sequence). The CDR3 is 13 amino acids.

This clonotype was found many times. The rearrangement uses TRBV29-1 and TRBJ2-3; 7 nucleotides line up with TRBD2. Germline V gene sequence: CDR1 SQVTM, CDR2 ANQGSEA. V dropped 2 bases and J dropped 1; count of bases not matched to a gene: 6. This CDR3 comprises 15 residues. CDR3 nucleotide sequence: TGCAGCGTTGAACTTTATGCGGGAGGCACAGATACGCAGTATTTT. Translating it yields CSVELYAGGTDTQYF.

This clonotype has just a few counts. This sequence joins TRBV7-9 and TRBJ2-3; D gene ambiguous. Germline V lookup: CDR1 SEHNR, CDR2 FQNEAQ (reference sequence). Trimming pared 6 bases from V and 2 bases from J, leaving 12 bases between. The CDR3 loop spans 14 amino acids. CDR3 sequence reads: CASRGRSLTDTQYF. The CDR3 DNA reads TGTGCCAGCAGGGGAAGGAGCCTCACAGATACGCAGTATTTT.

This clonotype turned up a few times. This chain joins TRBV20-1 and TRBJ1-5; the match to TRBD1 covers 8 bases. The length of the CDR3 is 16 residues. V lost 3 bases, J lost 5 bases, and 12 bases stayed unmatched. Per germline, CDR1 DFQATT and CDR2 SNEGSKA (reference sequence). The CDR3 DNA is TGCAGTGCTAGCCCCGTTACAGGGGGAACCCATCAGCCCCAGCATTTT. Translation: CSASPVTGGTHQPQHF.

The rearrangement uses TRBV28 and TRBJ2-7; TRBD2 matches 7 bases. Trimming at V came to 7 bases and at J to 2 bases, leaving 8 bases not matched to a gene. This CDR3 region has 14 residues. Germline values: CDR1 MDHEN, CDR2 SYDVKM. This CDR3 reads CASTPGLETYEQYF. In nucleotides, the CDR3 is TGTGCCAGCACCCCCGGACTAGAGACCTACGAGCAGTACTTC.

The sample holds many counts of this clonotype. In DNA, the CDR3 is TGCGCCAGCAGCCAAGATCTAACGGACAGTGCAACCCTCCACTTT. Protein sequence: CASSQDLTDSATLHF. The chain links TRBV4-1 to TRBJ1-6, with a weak D call TRBD1 (6 bases). Germline V lookup: CDR1 MGHRA, CDR2 YSYEKL. Trimming took 0 bases from V and 14 from J, leaving 17 bases between them. The length of the CDR3 is 15 residues.

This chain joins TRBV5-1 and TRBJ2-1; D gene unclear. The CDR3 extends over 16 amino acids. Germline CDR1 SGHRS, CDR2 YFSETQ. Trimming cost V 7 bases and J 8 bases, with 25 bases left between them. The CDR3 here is CASSPRPSLLRDEQFF. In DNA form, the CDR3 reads TGCGCCAGCTCCCCCCGACCGTCGTTACTGCGCGATGAGCAGTTCTTC.

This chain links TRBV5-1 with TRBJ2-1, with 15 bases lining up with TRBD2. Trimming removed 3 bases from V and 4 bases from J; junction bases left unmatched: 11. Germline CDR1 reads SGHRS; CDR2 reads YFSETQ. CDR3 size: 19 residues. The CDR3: CASSSPPGLAGGLYNEQFF. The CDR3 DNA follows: TGCGCCAGCAGCTCACCTCCGGGACTAGCGGGAGGTTTATACAATGAGCAGTTCTTC. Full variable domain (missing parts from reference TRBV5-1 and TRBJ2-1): KAGVTQTPRYLIKTRGQQVTLSCSPISGHRSVSWYQQTPGQGLQFLFEYFSETQRNKGNFPGRFSGRQFSNSRSEMNVSTLELGDSALYLCASSSPPGLAGGLYNEQFFGPGTRLTVL.

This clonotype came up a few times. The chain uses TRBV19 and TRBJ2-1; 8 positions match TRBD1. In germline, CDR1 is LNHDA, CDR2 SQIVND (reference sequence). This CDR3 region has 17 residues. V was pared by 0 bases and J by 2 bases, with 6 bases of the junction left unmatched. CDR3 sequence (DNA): TGTGCCAGTAGTATAGATCCAGACAGGGGCGCCTACAATGAGCAGTTCTTC. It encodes CASSIDPDRGAYNEQFF.

The CDR3 coding sequence is TGTGCCAGCAGTTTAACCCCCGGCATAGGGGATGGCTACACCTTC. It is translated as CASSLTPGIGDGYTF. The chain is built from TRBV12-3 or TRBV12-4 and TRBJ1-2, with D tentatively TRBD1 (5 bases). The CDR3 consists of 15 residues. V dropped 2 bases and J dropped 6 bases, with 16 bases sitting between them.

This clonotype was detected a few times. The CDR3 region is CASSLDIGSYNEQFF. Written as DNA, the CDR3 is TGTGCCAGCAGCTTAGACATTGGCTCCTACAATGAGCAGTTCTTC. V gene TRBV7-7 combines with J gene TRBJ2-1; D not certain. The CDR3 has 15 residues. The germline V gene has CDR1 SSHAT and CDR2 FNYEAQ (reference sequence). The V gene lost 1 base and the J gene lost 0 bases, with 7 bases spanning the gap.

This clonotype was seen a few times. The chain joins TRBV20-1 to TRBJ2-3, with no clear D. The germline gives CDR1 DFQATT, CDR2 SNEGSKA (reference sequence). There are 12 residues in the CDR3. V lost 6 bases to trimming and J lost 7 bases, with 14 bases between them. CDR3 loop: CSAVWKSNTQYF. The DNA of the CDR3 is TGCAGTGCGGTATGGAAGAGTAATACGCAGTATTTT.

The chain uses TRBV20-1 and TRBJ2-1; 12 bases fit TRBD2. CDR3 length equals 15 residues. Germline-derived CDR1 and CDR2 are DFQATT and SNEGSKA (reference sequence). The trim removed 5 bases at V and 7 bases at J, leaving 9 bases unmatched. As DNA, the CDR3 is TGCAGTGCTCACGTGACTAGCGGGAGTTGGAATGAGCAGTTCTTC. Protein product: CSAHVTSGSWNEQFF.

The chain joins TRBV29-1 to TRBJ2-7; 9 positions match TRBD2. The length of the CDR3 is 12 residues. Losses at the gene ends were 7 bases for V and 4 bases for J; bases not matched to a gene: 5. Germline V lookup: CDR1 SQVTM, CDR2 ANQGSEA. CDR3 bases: TGCAGCGGCGGGAGGGGTGGTTACGAGCAGTACTTC. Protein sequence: CSGGRGGYEQYF.

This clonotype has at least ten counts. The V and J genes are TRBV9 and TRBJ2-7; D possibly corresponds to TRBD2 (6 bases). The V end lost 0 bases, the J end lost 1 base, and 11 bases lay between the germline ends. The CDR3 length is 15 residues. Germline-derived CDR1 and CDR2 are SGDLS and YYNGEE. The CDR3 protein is CASSVAPSVSYEQYF. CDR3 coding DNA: TGTGCCAGCAGCGTAGCTCCTAGCGTATCCTACGAGCAGTACTTC.

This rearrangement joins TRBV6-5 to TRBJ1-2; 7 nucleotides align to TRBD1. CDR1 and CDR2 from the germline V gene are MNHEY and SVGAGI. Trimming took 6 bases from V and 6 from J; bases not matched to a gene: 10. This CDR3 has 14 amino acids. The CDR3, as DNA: TGTGCCAGCAGAAACTCCGGAGGGGGCCATGGCTACACCTTC. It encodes CASRNSGGGHGYTF.

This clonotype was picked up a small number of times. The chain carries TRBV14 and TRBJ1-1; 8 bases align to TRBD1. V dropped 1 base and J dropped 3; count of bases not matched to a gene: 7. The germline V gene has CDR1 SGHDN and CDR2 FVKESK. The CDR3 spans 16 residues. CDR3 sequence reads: CASSQVGGTGYTEAFF. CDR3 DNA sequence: TGTGCCAGCAGCCAAGTGGGCGGGACAGGATACACTGAAGCTTTCTTT.